This TCR beta chain was found in a study of control samples from healthy donors and cancer patients. TCRdb keeps only in-frame clones here, not all; method: immunoSEQ multiplex PCR. The listing contains fewer than 200,000 clones. The source is a woman aged 25 to 39 in good health. The sample comprised blood.

CDR3 amino acids: CASSSAGYSGNTIYF. In nucleotides, the CDR3 is TGTGCCAGCAGTTCGGCAGGGTACTCTGGAAACACCATATATTTT. The V gene is TRBV27, the J gene TRBJ1-3, with D perhaps TRBD1 (5 bases). The CDR3 spans 15 residues. The V gene lost 4 bases and the J gene lost 0 bases, with 10 bases spanning the gap. Germline V lookup: CDR1 MNHEY, CDR2 SMNVEV (reference sequence).